This TCR beta chain was recorded in a study of OX40 agonist ivuxolimab in advanced cancers. Background on the whole study: Ivuxolimab was an agonistic, fully human IgG2 monoclonal antibody directed against OX40 (CD134), a costimulatory receptor. Intravenous ivuxolimab was administered to patients every 2 weeks at six dose levels: 0.01, 0.1, 0.3, 1.5, 3 and 10 mg/kg. Of the roughly 53 patients in dose escalation, around 19 had hepatocellular carcinoma, approximately 15 had melanoma, 9 had renal cell carcinoma and 9 had head and neck cancer. In the dose-escalation cohort, approximately 83% of patients were male, and the mean age was 60 years with a range of roughly 20 to 79. Prior anti-PD-1, anti-PD-L1 or anti-CTLA-4 therapy was permitted, and roughly two fifths of dose-escalation patients had received checkpoint inhibitors. Partial responses were achieved by three dose-escalation patients, of whom one had hepatocellular carcinoma and two had cutaneous melanoma. Peripheral TCRbeta sequencing was intended to test whether TCR sequence diversity was altered and clonal T-cell expansion was caused by ivuxolimab. The paper describes the monotherapy dose-escalation part (N = 52 patients) of the phase I trial of ivuxolimab. What the study reported, not specific to this receptor: After ivuxolimab, CD8+ T cells had more expanded clones than CD4+ T cells on average. Low levels of normalized T-cell clonal expansion were also seen in some nonresponding patients. In the 0.1-3.0 mg/kg groups, partial responders were among the patients with the lowest normalized peripheral clonal expansion, particularly in CD8+ T cells. Which antigens the clonally expanded peripheral T cells were specific for was not determined. Clonal expansion of both CD4+ and CD8+ blood T cells was observed from baseline to week 6 at doses 0.1 to 3.0 mg/kg.

Genomic DNA was isolated from the sorted cells so that the TCRbeta CDR3 region could be sequenced. The immunoSEQ Assay was used to sequence the TCRbeta CDR3 regions. TCRdb took over this immuneACCESS table, retaining in-frame rearrangements with V and J assigned. Such tables are incomplete; in checked studies, under half of the missing clones stem from an unresolved V gene, and the remainder is unexplained. The sample data list over 75,000 clones, and roughly 86% of these were observed just once. Clones ranked in the top ten supply about 4% of the sample. Inclusive of the bounding cysteine and phenylalanine, the CDR3 is 16 residues long. The kept DNA is CDR3 alone, 48 bases in frame from the first base. V sheds 3 bases and J sheds 7 bases, leaving 18 bases between their ends. The germline V gene (reference sequence) supplies CDR1 LNHDA and CDR2 SQIVND. Patients with autoimmune disease history or receiving systemic immunosuppression were excluded from the trial. Peripheral blood for TCR sequencing was collected from all dose cohorts at baseline, on cycle 4 day 1, and on cycle 7 day 1. The samples were taken from a phase I, first-in-human, multicenter, open-label dose-escalation trial of ivuxolimab. Adults with locally advanced or metastatic head and neck squamous cell, hepatocellular, melanoma or renal cell carcinoma were enrolled in the trial. Before TCR sequencing, CD4+ T cells and CD8+ T cells from peripheral blood were sorted into separate populations.

A word on this clone: The target of this receptor is not known. One base away there is no much larger clone; base qualities are not given.

Sample: CD4+ or CD8+ T cells sorted from blood, taken in a trial of the OX40 agonist ivuxolimab. This receptor was identified in an adult with an advanced solid tumor such as melanoma, head and neck, liver or kidney cancer. This chain joins TRBV19 to TRBJ1-4; matching of 6 bases hints at TRBD1 as the D gene. This receptor has the CDR3 CASSIPGTTGSEKLFF. The bases are TGTGCCAGTAGTATCCCCGGGACAACAGGGAGTGAAAAACTGTTTTTT.